Listed here are 27 T cell receptor beta chains from one sample, sequenced in a study of cytomegalovirus exposure and HLA in healthy donors. The PCR was carried out with 60 Vbeta primers and 13 Jbeta primers. Using immunoSEQ multiplex PCR, the repertoire was profiled, and TCRdb retains in-frame clones only, with some absent. The table lists fewer than 250,000 clones, roughly 82% of them singletons. The sequenced material came from PBMCs. The receptors come from a man aged 40-49 years in good health and CMV-seropositive.

V and J are TRBV6-5 and TRBJ2-5, with D tentatively TRBD1 (5 bases). Trimming stripped 6 bases from V and 5 bases from J, with 13 bases between. CDR1 and CDR2 from the germline V gene are MNHEY and SVGAGI. This CDR3 is built from 13 residues. CDR3 region: CASRSSGSETQYF. CDR3 nucleotide sequence: TGTGCCAGCAGATCATCAGGGTCCGAGACCCAGTACTTC.

This clone was detected only a few times. The CDR3 reads CSEKQGVTQYF. The DNA of the CDR3 is TGCAGCGAGAAGCAGGGGGTTACGCAGTATTTT. V gene TRBV29-1 combines with J gene TRBJ2-3; 7 bases are shared with TRBD1. V was pared by 7 bases and J by 8 bases, with 6 bases of the junction left unmatched. CDR1 is SQVTM and CDR2 is ANQGSEA in the germline V gene. The CDR3 consists of 11 residues.

This chain links TRBV19 with TRBJ1-1; D might be TRBD1 (5 bases). V was trimmed by 3 bases and J by 1 base, leaving 6 bases between them. Germline V gene data show CDR1 as LNHDA and CDR2 as SQIVND (reference sequence). This CDR3 has 13 residues. CDR3 loop: CASSMQGNTEAFF. Here the CDR3 DNA reads TGTGCCAGTAGTATGCAGGGGAACACTGAAGCTTTCTTT. Filled out from reference TRBV19 and TRBJ1-1, the complete variable domain reads DGGITQSPKYLFRKEGQNVTLSCEQNLNHDAMYWYRQDPGQGLRLIYYSQIVNDFQKGDIAEGYSVSREKKESFPLTVTSAQKNPTAFYLCASSMQGNTEAFFGQGTRLTVV.

This clone was counted a single time. This rearrangement joins TRBV10-1 to TRBJ2-7; D is possibly TRBD1 (6 bases). The CDR3 contains 14 residues. Trimming shortened V by 7 bases and J by 6 bases, and 19 bases separated the two germline ends. The germline CDR1 and CDR2 sequences are WNHNN and SYGVQD (reference sequence). The CDR3 nucleotides read TGCGCCAGCATCAACGCCAGGGGAAAGGGCGAGCAGTACTTC. Its protein product is CASINARGKGEQYF.

The chain employs TRBV9 and TRBJ2-5, with 9 nucleotides matching TRBD2. J gave up 3 bases and V 4 bases, and 7 bases lay outside the gene matches. This CDR3 has 15 amino acids. Germline CDR1 SGDLS, CDR2 YYNGEE. The CDR3 reads CASSLGTSSEETQYF. CDR3 DNA sequence: TGTGCCAGCAGCCTCGGGACTAGCAGCGAAGAGACCCAGTACTTC.

This clone has a single count. The V call is TRBV27, the J call TRBJ2-5; TRBD2 aligns across 16 bases. The CDR3 is 16 residues long. With V trimmed by 7 bases and J by 2 bases, 4 bases remained unmatched. Germline assignment: CDR1 MNHEY and CDR2 SMNVEV (reference sequence). The CDR3, as DNA: TGTGCCAGCAAGGGACTAGCGGGAGGGAGTCAAGAGACCCAGTACTTC. It codes for CASKGLAGGSQETQYF.

The CDR3 here is CASSPEGHFDQPQHF. The DNA for the CDR3 is TGTGCCAGCAGCCCCGAGGGACACTTTGATCAGCCCCAGCATTTT. The chain recombines TRBV7-6 with TRBJ1-5; D perhaps matches TRBD1 (6 bases). The germline V gene encodes CDR1 SGHVS and CDR2 FNYEAQ. V was shortened by 5 bases and J by 5 bases, with 16 bases between the two germline ends. This CDR3 has 15 amino acids.

The V gene is TRBV10-2, the J gene TRBJ2-1; possibly TRBD2 for D (5 bases). The CDR3 totals 15 residues. Germline loops: CDR1 WSHSY, CDR2 SAAADI. With 3 bases removed from V and 4 bases from J, the gap between germline ends came to 13 bases. The CDR3 sequence: CASSDASQVYNEQFF. CDR3 coding DNA: TGCGCCAGCAGTGACGCTAGCCAAGTATACAATGAGCAGTTCTTC.

The V and J genes are TRBV7-8 and TRBJ2-7, with TRBD1 as a possible D gene (6 bases). Per the germline V gene, CDR1 is SGHVS and CDR2 is FQNEAQ. The CDR3 extends over 12 amino acids. The V end was cut by 5 bases, the J end by 4 bases, with 9 bases between. CDR3 in DNA: TGTGCCAGCAGCCTTCAGGGGTACGAGCAGTACGTC. Translating gives CASSLQGYEQYV.

This chain uses TRBV7-3 with TRBJ2-3, with 9 bases identical to TRBD1. The CDR3 totals 13 residues. V was clipped by 4 bases and J by 6 bases; unmatched bases: 2. Germline V CDR1 and CDR2: SGHTA, FQGTGA. The CDR3 is CASSSDRGDTQYF. Here the CDR3 DNA reads TGTGCCAGCAGCTCTGACAGGGGGGATACGCAGTATTTT.

There are a few counts of this clone. The chain combines TRBV18 with TRBJ2-7, with D perhaps TRBD1 (5 bases). The germline V and J ends were trimmed by 5 bases and 3 bases, with 14 bases remaining between them. The CDR3 totals 14 residues. Per germline, CDR1 KGHSH and CDR2 LQKENI. The CDR3 bases are TGTGCCAGCTCATCACGACAGACGGACTACGAGCAGTACTTC. Translation: CASSSRQTDYEQYF.

The V and J genes are TRBV7-8 and TRBJ2-7; 7 nucleotides line up with TRBD1. The CDR3 is 13 amino acids. From germline, CDR1 is SGHVS and CDR2 FQNEAQ. The J segment lost 6 bases and the V segment lost 5 bases, leaving 7 bases of the junction unmatched. The chain's CDR3 is CASSPYRGTEQYV. CDR3 coding DNA: TGTGCCAGCAGCCCGTACAGGGGCACCGAGCAGTACGTC.

The chain employs TRBV19 and TRBJ2-7; 14 bases fit TRBD2. Looked up from germline, CDR1 is LNHDA and CDR2 is SQIVND (reference sequence). V lost 5 bases to trimming and J lost 6 bases; unmatched junction nucleotides: 6. The CDR3 sequence is 15 residues long. The CDR3 DNA follows: TGTGCCAGTAGTGCTGGGACTAGCGGGAGTTTCGAGCAGTACGTC. Protein: CASSAGTSGSFEQYV.

The chain couples TRBV7-9 to TRBJ2-3; 7 nucleotides match TRBD2. Trimming cost V 1 base and J 4 bases; bases outside gene matches: 5. CDR1 and CDR2 (germline): SEHNR, FQNEAQ (reference sequence). The CDR3 extends over 15 amino acids. The chain's CDR3 is CASSLGGSGSDTQYF. The CDR3, as DNA: TGTGCCAGCAGCTTAGGCGGGAGTGGGTCAGATACGCAGTATTTT.

The chain links TRBV7-3 to TRBJ2-1; TRBD2 matches at 7 bases. J gave up 14 bases and V 0 bases, and 10 bases lay outside the gene matches. The CDR3 contains 14 residues. Germline V lookup: CDR1 SGHTA, CDR2 FQGTGA. The CDR3 loop is CASSLTGTAGDEFF. CDR3 coding DNA: TGTGCCAGCAGCTTAACGGGCACGGCGGGAGATGAGTTCTTC.

The DNA of the CDR3 is TGTGCCAGCTTACGAGCGGGAGGGCGTACAGATACGCAGTATTTT. Protein product: CASLRAGGRTDTQYF. The chain combines TRBV6-1 with TRBJ2-3, with 10 bases that match TRBD2. V shed 8 bases, J shed 3 bases, and the junction held 8 bases outside the gene matches. The CDR3 sequence is 15 residues long. Looked up from germline, CDR1 is MNHNS and CDR2 is SASEGT.

The rearrangement uses TRBV5-6 and TRBJ1-2, with a possible D match to TRBD1 (5 bases). Trimming removed 2 bases at V and 0 bases at J, with 8 bases between. Germline V gene data show CDR1 as SGHDT and CDR2 as YYEEEE. This CDR3 region has 14 residues. CDR3 sequence: CASSFWDSNYGYTF. DNA for the CDR3: TGTGCCAGCAGCTTCTGGGACTCTAACTATGGCTACACCTTC.

This rearrangement joins TRBV6-5 to TRBJ1-5; 8 bases are shared with TRBD1. The CDR3 runs to 15 residues. Germline assignment: CDR1 MNHEY and CDR2 SVGAGI. With V trimmed by 5 bases and J by 4 bases, 7 bases remained unmatched. DNA of the CDR3: TGTGCCAGCAGTAGCGACAGGGGCTGGAATCAGCCCCAGCATTTT. Protein: CASSSDRGWNQPQHF.

The chain links TRBV2 to TRBJ2-2, with D possibly TRBD1 on 7 matching bases. The germline CDR1 and CDR2 sequences are SNHLY and FYNNEI. The CDR3 length is 15 residues. V lost 4 bases to trimming and J lost 4 bases, with 13 bases between them. For the CDR3, the DNA is TGTGCCAGCAGTGGTAACAGGGGAGGCACCGGGGAGCTGTTTTTT. Translated, it gives CASSGNRGGTGELFF.

The chain recombines TRBV27 with TRBJ2-7, with D possibly TRBD2 on 6 matching bases. Germline V CDR1 and CDR2: MNHEY, SMNVEV (reference sequence). The germline V and J ends were trimmed by 5 bases and 0 bases, with 17 bases remaining between them. The CDR3 contains 16 residues. The CDR3 region has the DNA TGTGCCAGCAGTCGCCTCGGGACTCCGAGCTCCTACGAGCAGTACTTC. It yields the protein CASSRLGTPSSYEQYF.

This clone was seen a few times. This rearrangement joins TRBV4-1 to TRBJ1-1; weak D call: TRBD1 (5 bases). This CDR3 region has 12 residues. V lost 0 bases, J lost 11 bases, and 10 bases lay in between. The germline CDR1 and CDR2 sequences are MGHRA and YSYEKL. CDR3 in DNA: TGCGCCAGCAGCCAAGATCCCAGGGTCGCTTTCTTT. This encodes CASSQDPRVAFF.

The chain combines TRBV12-5 with TRBJ1-2, with 7 bases identical to TRBD1. The V gene's germline CDR1 is LGHNT and CDR2 FRNRAP. With 6 bases clipped from V and 2 bases from J, the junction kept 12 bases outside the gene matches. The CDR3 length is 16 residues. The CDR3 here is CASGSNTGDLNYGYTF. The CDR3 coding sequence is TGTGCTAGTGGATCCAATACAGGGGACCTCAACTATGGCTACACCTTC.

This clone was seen many times. This chain joins TRBV6-6 and TRBJ1-4; unclear D gene. V was pared by 8 bases and J by 0 bases, with 10 bases between. Germline V gives CDR1 MNHNY, CDR2 SVGAGI (reference sequence). This CDR3 comprises 14 residues. The CDR3 nucleotides are TGTGCCAGCGCTACGGTTGCAACTAATGAAAAACTGTTTTTT. This codes for CASATVATNEKLFF.

The chain joins TRBV6-6 to TRBJ2-5; D is ambiguous. With 7 bases removed from V and 5 bases from J, the gap between germline ends came to 8 bases. The CDR3 is 11 residues long. Germline values: CDR1 MNHNY, CDR2 SVGAGI (reference sequence). In DNA, the CDR3 is TGTGCCAGCACCCCTGGCGAGACCCAGTACTTC. This translates into CASTPGETQYF.

This chain links TRBV9 with TRBJ2-2; TRBD2 agrees at 10 bases. The V gene's germline CDR1 is SGDLS and CDR2 YYNGEE. The CDR3 contains 14 residues. The V gene end was trimmed by 4 bases and the J gene end by 6 bases; junction bases not matched to a gene: 3. The CDR3 is CASSPSGSPGELFF. CDR3 nucleotide sequence: TGTGCCAGCAGCCCTAGCGGGAGTCCCGGGGAGCTGTTTTTT.

The chain carries TRBV19 and TRBJ1-5; D not resolved. Trimming took 5 bases from V and 9 from J, leaving 11 bases between them. CDR3 length: 12 residues. Germline V gives CDR1 LNHDA, CDR2 SQIVND (reference sequence). In DNA form, the CDR3 reads TGTGCCAGTAGTTTAGGCCAGGCGCCCCAGCATTTT. This codes for CASSLGQAPQHF. Based on the CDR3 plus reference TRBV19 and TRBJ1-5, the full variable domain is DGGITQSPKYLFRKEGQNVTLSCEQNLNHDAMYWYRQDPGQGLRLIYYSQIVNDFQKGDIAEGYSVSREKKESFPLTVTSAQKNPTAFYLCASSLGQAPQHFGDGTRLSIL.

This clone appeared a single time. Its ends do not fully match the called genes, so a read error is possible. V and J are TRBV7-7 and TRBJ2-5; 9 bases align to TRBD1. Germline V gives CDR1 SSHAT, CDR2 FNYEAQ (reference sequence). This CDR3 has 15 residues. CDR3 in amino acids: CASSSGQGTTETQYF. The CDR3 DNA reads TGTGCTAGCAGCTCCGGACAGGGGACTACGGAGACCCAGTACTTC.